This TCR beta chain was captured by sequencing in a study of early stage breast cancer tumors (dated by TCRdb to 2016 to 2017). For the wider study: Of the roughly 15 invasive breast tumors, about a dozen were found to be estrogen receptor-positive, progesterone receptor-positive and HER2-negative. About 65% of the 12 ER+/PR+/HER2- tumors were invasive ductal carcinomas, while the other four were invasive lobular carcinomas. The average read coverage per sample was approximately 9.8-fold. The samples as a whole yielded about 2,400,000 detected templates, corresponding to nearly 1,100,000 unique clonotypes.

The study profiled bulk TCR beta-chain repertoires in matched peripheral blood, tumor and adjacent normal breast tissue taken from fewer than 20 patients with early-stage breast cancer. Before surgery, 5-10 mL of whole blood was collected into EDTA tubes and then processed within 2 hours. Peripheral blood mononuclear cells were isolated by Ficoll-Paque centrifugation in SepMate-50 tubes. For storage in liquid nitrogen, PBMCs were cryopreserved as aliquots of about 2 to 4.5 million cells in roughly 90% FBS with around 10% DMSO. The Qiagen AllPrep DNA/RNA Mini kit was used to extract genomic DNA. A note on this clone: Its binding antigen is unknown. The input lacks base qualities; no much larger clone sits a single base away.

Each sample was amplified in two independent genomic DNA replicates, using roughly 0.51 ug for blood and roughly 1.5 ug for tumor or normal breast. TCRB sequencing of genomic DNA was carried out with the ImmunoSeq Intro kit according to the manufacturer's instructions. Multiplex PCR ran about 31 cycles with proprietary primers and spike-in control sequences for absolute quantification. An 87-bp fragment spanning the CDR3 and flanking V and J genes was sequenced with single-end 150-bp reads. Each lane of an Illumina MiSeq running version 3.0 chemistry carried seven multiplexed samples, with two replicates apiece. The paper's processing steps were these. Raw data were processed with the vendor's proprietary pipeline, and both replicates were merged into a single result per sample. Productive rearrangements sharing the V-gene family, CDR3 amino acid sequence and J-gene segment were defined as clonotypes. Clonality was computed as 1 minus the normalized Shannon entropy (Pielou evenness) of TCRB abundances. To estimate T cell density, the total number of templates was divided by the number of input cells, which was inferred from the amount of DNA input. Recon was used with default parameters to estimate total repertoire diversity and clonality. Tumor-enriched clonotypes were defined as having over 0.1% abundance in tumor and at least 32-fold higher abundance than in normal breast. TCRdb re-hosts the immuneACCESS table, in-frame sequences only. Its copies lack some clones; in the studies checked, an unresolved V gene accounts for under half of them, and the cause for the rest is not known. The V and J calls and the clone size are those of that table, but D and trimming were determined from the DNA. This sample has about 51,000 clones in its table, and roughly 78% of those were observed once. Just under 3.5% of the sample goes to the ten largest clones.

Paper-wide results and their limitations: Enriched TCRB sequences shared across patients were found to be mostly commonly generated sequences that were unlikely to play an important role in the tumor microenvironment. Repertoires from blood resembled normal breast more closely than tumor, and using blood as a reference for each tissue separated tumor from normal in about 90% of the 16 patients. Because the cohort was small, a breakdown by tumor subtype could not be done. Compared with adjacent normal breast tissue, tumors had higher clonality and roughly 2.4-fold greater T cell density. Bulk genomic DNA sequencing of unsorted cells missed chain pairing and functional markers such as CD4, CD8 and FOXP3.

Trimmed from V: 6 bases; trimmed from J: 0 bases; junction bases lacking a gene match: 7. Looking up the germline V gene yields CDR1 ENHRY and CDR2 SYGVKD. There are 17 amino acids in the CDR3, from cysteine to phenylalanine inclusive. Here the CDR3 DNA is all that survives: 51 bases in frame from base 1. This sequence uses TRBV10-3 and TRBJ2-1; 11 junctional bases match TRBD2. The sequenced sample was blood. The clonotype comes from a person aged 40-50 years with breast cancer. The CDR3 amino acid sequence is: CAISGATSGSSYNEQFF. The bases read TGTGCCATCAGCGGGGCAACTAGCGGGAGCTCCTACAATGAGCAGTTCTTC.